This paragraph covers one TCR beta chain sequence. Its antigen remains unknown. Trimming at V came to 4 bases and at J to 8 bases, leaving 10 bases not matched to a gene. The CDR3 is 16 residues long. The germline gives CDR1 SGDLS, CDR2 YYNGEE. These data are taken from a study of cytomegalovirus exposure and HLA in healthy donors. Study-wide results and limits: TRBV6-2, TRBV6-3 and some other V segments were unresolvable in 87-base-pair reads.

It was with 60 Vbeta and 13 Jbeta primers that the PCR ran. In the authors' workflow: Later, an analysis found roughly 80 million unique TCR beta chains, and some 10 million of these were shared. Clones were read by immunoSEQ multiplex PCR, and TCRdb kept only the in-frame ones, dropping some. V, J and clone size were drawn from that table, and D and trimming were deduced from the DNA. The sample consists of roughly 77,000 clones, approximately 61% of them appearing once. Sequenced input: PBMCs. The chain couples TRBV9 to TRBJ2-1, with 12 bases identical to TRBD2. The origin of this receptor is a woman aged 50 to 65 in good health and CMV-seropositive. The CDR3 protein is CASSPTLAGGPDEQFF. The CDR3, as DNA: TGTGCCAGCAGCCCGACCCTAGCGGGGGGGCCAGATGAGCAGTTCTTC.